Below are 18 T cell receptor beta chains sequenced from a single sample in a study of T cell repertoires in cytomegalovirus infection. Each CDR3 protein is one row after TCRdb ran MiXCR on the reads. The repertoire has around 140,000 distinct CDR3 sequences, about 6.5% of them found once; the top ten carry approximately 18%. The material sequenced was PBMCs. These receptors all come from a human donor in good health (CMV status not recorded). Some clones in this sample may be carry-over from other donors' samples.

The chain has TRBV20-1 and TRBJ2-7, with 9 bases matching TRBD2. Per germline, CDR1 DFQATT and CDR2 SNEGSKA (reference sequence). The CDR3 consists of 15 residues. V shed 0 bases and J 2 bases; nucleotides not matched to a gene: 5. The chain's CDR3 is CSARDRLAGPYEQYF. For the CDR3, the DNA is TGCAGTGCTAGAGATCGGCTAGCGGGGCCCTACGAGCAGTACTTC.

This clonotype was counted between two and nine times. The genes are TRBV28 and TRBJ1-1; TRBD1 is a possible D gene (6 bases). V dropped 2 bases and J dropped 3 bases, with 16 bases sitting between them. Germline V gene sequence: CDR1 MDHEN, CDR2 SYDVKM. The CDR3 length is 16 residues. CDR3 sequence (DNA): TGTGCCAGCAGTTTAGAATCGTCAGGGGTCTACACTGAAGCTTTCTTT. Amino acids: CASSLESSGVYTEAFF.

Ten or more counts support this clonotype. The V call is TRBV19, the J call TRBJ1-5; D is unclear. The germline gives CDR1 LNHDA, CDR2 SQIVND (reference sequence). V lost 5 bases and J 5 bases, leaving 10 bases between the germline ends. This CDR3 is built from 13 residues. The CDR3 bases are TGTGCCAGTAGTCTCTACCCTTATCAGCCCCAGCATTTT. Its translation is CASSLYPYQPQHF. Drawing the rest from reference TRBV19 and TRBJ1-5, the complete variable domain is DGGITQSPKYLFRKEGQNVTLSCEQNLNHDAMYWYRQDPGQGLRLIYYSQIVNDFQKGDIAEGYSVSREKKESFPLTVTSAQKNPTAFYLCASSLYPYQPQHFGDGTRLSIL.

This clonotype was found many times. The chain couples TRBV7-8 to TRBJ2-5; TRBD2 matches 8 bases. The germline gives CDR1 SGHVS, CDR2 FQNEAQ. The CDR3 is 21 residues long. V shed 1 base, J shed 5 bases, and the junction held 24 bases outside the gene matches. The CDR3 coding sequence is TGTGCCAGCAGCTTAGAGCCCCGCGGGTGGGCGGGGGGTCTAATCTGGGAGACCCAGTACTTC. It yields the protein CASSLEPRGWAGGLIWETQYF.

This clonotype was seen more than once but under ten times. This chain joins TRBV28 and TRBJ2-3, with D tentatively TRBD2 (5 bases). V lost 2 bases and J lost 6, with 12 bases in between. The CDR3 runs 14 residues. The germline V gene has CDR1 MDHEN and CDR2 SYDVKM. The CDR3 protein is CASSLPTRGDTQYF. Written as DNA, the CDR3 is TGTGCCAGCAGTTTACCCACCCGGGGTGATACGCAGTATTTT. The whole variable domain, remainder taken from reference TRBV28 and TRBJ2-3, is DVKVTQSSRYLVKRTGEKVFLECVQDMDHENMFWYRQDPGLGLRLIYFSYDVKMKEKGDIPEGYSVSREKKERFSLILESASTNQTSMYLCASSLPTRGDTQYFGPGTRLTVL.

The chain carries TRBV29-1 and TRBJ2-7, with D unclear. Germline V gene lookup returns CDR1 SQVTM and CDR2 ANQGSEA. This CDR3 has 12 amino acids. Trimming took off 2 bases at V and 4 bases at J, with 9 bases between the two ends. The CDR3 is CSVELGLYEQYF. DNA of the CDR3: TGCAGCGTTGAATTGGGATTATACGAGCAGTACTTC.

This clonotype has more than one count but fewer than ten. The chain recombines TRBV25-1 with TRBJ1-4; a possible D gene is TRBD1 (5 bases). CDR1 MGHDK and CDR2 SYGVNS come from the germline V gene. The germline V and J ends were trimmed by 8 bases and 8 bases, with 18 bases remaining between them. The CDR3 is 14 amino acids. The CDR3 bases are TGTGCCAGCTCTTCTAACCTCCGGGGGGAAAAACTGTTTTTT. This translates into CASSSNLRGEKLFF.

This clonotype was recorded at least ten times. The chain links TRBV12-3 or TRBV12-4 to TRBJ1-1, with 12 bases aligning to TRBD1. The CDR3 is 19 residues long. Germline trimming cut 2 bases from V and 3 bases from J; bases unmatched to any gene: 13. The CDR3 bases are TGTGCCAGCAGTTTATCCGGGACAGGGGGCGCTGGACGTCACACTGAAGCTTTCTTT. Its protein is CASSLSGTGGAGRHTEAFF.

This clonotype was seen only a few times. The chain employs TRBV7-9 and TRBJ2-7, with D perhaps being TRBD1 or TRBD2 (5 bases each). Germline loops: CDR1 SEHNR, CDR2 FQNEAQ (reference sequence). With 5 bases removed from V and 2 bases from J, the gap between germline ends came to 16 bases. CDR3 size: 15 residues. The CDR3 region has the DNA TGTGCCAGCAGCCCAGTTGGGGGTTCTACCTACGAGCAGTACTTC. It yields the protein CASSPVGGSTYEQYF. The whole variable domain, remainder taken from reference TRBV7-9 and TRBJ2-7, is DTGVSQNPRHKITKRGQNVTFRCDPISEHNRLYWYRQTLGQGPEFLTYFQNEAQLEKSRLLSDRFSAERPKGSFSTLEIQRTEQGDSAMYLCASSPVGGSTYEQYFGPGTRLTVT.

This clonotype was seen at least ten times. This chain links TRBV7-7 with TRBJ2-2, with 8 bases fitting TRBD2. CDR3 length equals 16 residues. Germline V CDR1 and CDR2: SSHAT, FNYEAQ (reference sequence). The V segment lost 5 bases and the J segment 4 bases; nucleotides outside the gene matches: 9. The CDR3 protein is CASSAGSGVFTGELFF. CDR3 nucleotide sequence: TGTGCCAGCAGCGCGGGTAGCGGGGTGTTCACCGGGGAGCTGTTTTTT.

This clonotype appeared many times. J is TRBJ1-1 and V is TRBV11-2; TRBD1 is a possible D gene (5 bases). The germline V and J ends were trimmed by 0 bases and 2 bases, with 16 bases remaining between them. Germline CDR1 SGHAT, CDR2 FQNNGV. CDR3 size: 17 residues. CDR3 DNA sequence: TGTGCCAGCAGCTTAGATAAGGGGACTTGGGAAAACACTGAAGCTTTCTTT. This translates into CASSLDKGTWENTEAFF.

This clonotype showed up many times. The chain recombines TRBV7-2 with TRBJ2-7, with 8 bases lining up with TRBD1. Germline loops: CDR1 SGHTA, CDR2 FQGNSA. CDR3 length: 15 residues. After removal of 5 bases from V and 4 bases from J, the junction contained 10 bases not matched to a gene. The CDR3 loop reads CASSPIAGGVYEQYF. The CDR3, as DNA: TGTGCCAGCAGCCCAATTGCAGGGGGCGTTTACGAGCAGTACTTC.

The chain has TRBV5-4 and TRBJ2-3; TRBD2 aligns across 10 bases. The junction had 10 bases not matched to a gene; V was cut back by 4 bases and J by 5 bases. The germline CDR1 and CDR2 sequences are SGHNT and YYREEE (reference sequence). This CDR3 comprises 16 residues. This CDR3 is CASSPLGAGGRDTQYF. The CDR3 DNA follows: TGTGCCAGCAGCCCTCTCGGAGCGGGGGGGCGAGATACGCAGTATTTT.

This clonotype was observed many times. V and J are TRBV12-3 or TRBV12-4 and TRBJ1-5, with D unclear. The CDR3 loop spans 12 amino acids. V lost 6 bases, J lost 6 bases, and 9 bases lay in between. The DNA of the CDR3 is TGTGCCAGCAGGTACAGTGGTCAGCCCCAGCATTTT. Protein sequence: CASRYSGQPQHF.

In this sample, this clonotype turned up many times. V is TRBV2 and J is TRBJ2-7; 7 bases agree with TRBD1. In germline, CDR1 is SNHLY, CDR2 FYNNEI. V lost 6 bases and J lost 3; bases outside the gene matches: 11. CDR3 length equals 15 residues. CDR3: CASRESLDRYYEQYF. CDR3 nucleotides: TGTGCCAGCAGAGAGTCATTGGACAGGTACTACGAGCAGTACTTC.

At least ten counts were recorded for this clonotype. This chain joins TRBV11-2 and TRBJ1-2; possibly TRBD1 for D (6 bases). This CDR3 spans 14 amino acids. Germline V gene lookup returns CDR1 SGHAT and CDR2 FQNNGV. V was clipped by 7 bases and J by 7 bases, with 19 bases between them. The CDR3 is CASTPGGGLGGYTF. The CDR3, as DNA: TGTGCCAGCACCCCTGGAGGGGGACTGGGTGGCTACACCTTC.

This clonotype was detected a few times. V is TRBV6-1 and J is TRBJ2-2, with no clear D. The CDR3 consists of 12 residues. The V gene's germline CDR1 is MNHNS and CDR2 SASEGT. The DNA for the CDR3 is TGTGCTACCCCCGCGAACACCGGGGAGCTGTTTTTT. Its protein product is CATPANTGELFF.

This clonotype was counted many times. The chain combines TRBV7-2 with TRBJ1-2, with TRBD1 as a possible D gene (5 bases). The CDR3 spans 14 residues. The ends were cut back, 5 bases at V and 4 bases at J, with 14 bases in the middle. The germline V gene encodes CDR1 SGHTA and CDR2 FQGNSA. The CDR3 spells CASSVPGGGYGYTF. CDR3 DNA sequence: TGTGCCAGCAGCGTCCCTGGGGGGGGCTATGGCTACACCTTC.